This T cell receptor (beta chain) was documented in a study of blood T cell repertoires in COVID-19. Across the study: The study drew acute and convalescent COVID-19 samples from the United States, Italy and Spain.

This clone turned up a few times. V lost 3 bases, J lost 6 bases, and 6 bases stayed unmatched. The length of the CDR3 is 16 residues. Germline V gene sequence: CDR1 SGHNT, CDR2 YYREEE (reference sequence). Assay: immunoSEQ multiplex PCR; the TCRdb copy retains only in-frame clones and omits some. The table lists around 58,000 clones, 83% of them singletons, with less than 5.5% in the top ten. This receptor was obtained from a human donor in a cohort sampled during active COVID-19. The chain links TRBV5-4 to TRBJ2-2, with 12 bases identical to TRBD2. The sequenced sample was peripheral blood. The CDR3, as DNA: TGTGCCAGCAGCTCAGGACTAGCGGGGAGGCCCGGGGAGCTGTTTTTT. It translates to CASSSGLAGRPGELFF. Drawing the rest from reference TRBV5-4 and TRBJ2-2, the complete variable domain is ETGVTQSPTHLIKTRGQQVTLRCSSQSGHNTVSWYQQALGQGPQFIFQYYREEENGRGNFPPRFSGLQFPNYSSELNVNALELDDSALYLCASSSGLAGRPGELFFGEGSRLTVL.